The sequence of this T cell receptor beta chain was determined in a study of T cell responses to AZD1222 COVID-19 vaccine. Whole-study results and caveats: At 160-218 and 743-854, vaccine-associated CD4 TCRs were dominant, and they spanned spike. At study baseline, merely over 5 AZD1222 recipients were seropositive. It was only after the peak T cell response that any repertoires were sampled.

Points on this clone: Its antigen remains unknown.

Samples with a second dose at about 4 or about 12 weeks were pooled together. Germline V gene lookup returns CDR1 GTSNPN and CDR2 SVGIG (reference sequence). Trimming cost V 1 base and J 11 bases, with 11 bases left between them. This CDR3 contains 11 residues. Sequencing used immunoSEQ multiplex PCR; TCRdb keeps in-frame clones, though not all of them. Of tens of thousands of clones listed, 85% to 90% are singletons. This chain joins TRBV30 and TRBJ1-1; D remains ambiguous. The clonotype was recovered from an adult who received the AZD1222 COVID-19 vaccine. Sequences were derived from peripheral blood, sampled 28 days after the second AZD1222 dose. This CDR3 reads CAWSGQLVAFF. In nucleotides, the CDR3 is TGTGCCTGGAGTGGCCAGTTGGTTGCTTTCTTT.